This T cell receptor beta chain was obtained from a study of human T cells and chemical hapten exposure. General study findings and limits: Expanded TCRs produced significantly more large CDR3 similarity clusters than controls did.

A word on this clonotype: The antigen remains unidentified.

In germline, CDR1 is SGHDT, CDR2 YYEEEE. V gave up 3 bases and J gave up 1 base, with 19 bases separating them. The CDR3 has 17 residues. Time point denoted: patch test 2, 6 weeks after DPC sensitization. Treatment of the sample: therapeutic diphenylcyclopropenone sensitization with weekly scalp DPC. Each CDR3 protein gets one entry after TCRdb re-called the RACE reads with MiXCR. The sample has tens of thousands of distinct CDR3 sequences, around 7.9% seen once. The receptor was isolated from a woman aged 45-65 years with alopecia areata. Some clones in this sample may be carry-over from other donors' samples. The chain combines TRBV5-6 with TRBJ2-5; the D call may be TRBD1 or TRBD2 (6 bases each). The input for sequencing was whole blood, taken in connection with sensitization to the hapten diphenylcyclopropenone (DPC). The DNA for the CDR3 is TGTGCCAGCAGCTGGGCCTCAAGGGGGGTAGTCCAAGAGACCCAGTACTTC. Its translation is CASSWASRGVVQETQYF.